This is a list of T cell receptor beta chains from one sample in a study of shared clonotypes between healthy human individuals. TCRdb's copy holds only in-frame clones and misses some; the assay was immunoSEQ multiplex PCR. The repertoire has hundreds of thousands of clones, around 67% of them found once; the top ten carry over 1.5%. The specimen was memory CD4+ T cells sorted from blood. Receptors originate from a woman aged 25-40 years in good health. Both conserved end residues are part of each CDR3. D genes are given only for firm matches. Size is stated for part of the rows, as once, few or many counts, or as a class when the clone is expanded.

d_gene: TRBD1
abundance: once
j_gene: TRBJ2-7
v_gene: TRBV19
CDR3aa: CASSDRTDYEQYF
CDR3nt: TGTGCCAGTTCGGACAGGACCGACTACGAGCAGTACTTC

d_gene: TRBD1
abundance: NA
j_gene: TRBJ2-5
v_gene: TRBV5-1
CDR3aa: CASSLQGTGQETQYF
CDR3nt: TGCGCCAGCAGTCTCCAGGGGACAGGGCAAGAGACCCAGTACTTC

d_gene: NA
abundance: NA
j_gene: TRBJ1-1
v_gene: TRBV30
CDR3aa: CAWDWTSSTEAFF
CDR3nt: TGTGCCTGGGACTGGACCTCGAGCACTGAAGCTTTCTTT

d_gene: TRBD2
abundance: few
j_gene: TRBJ2-3
v_gene: TRBV4-1
CDR3aa: CASSQEPSGRYDTQYF
CDR3nt: TGCGCCAGCAGCCAAGAACCTAGCGGGAGGTATGATACGCAGTATTTT

d_gene: NA
abundance: NA
j_gene: TRBJ2-5
v_gene: TRBV5-1
CDR3aa: CASSPRGGQGQETQYF
CDR3nt: TGCGCCAGCAGCCCGCGGGGGGGACAGGGCCAAGAGACCCAGTACTTC

d_gene: TRBD1
abundance: NA
j_gene: TRBJ2-5
v_gene: TRBV25-1
CDR3aa: CASSEERTGDSETQYF
CDR3nt: TGTGCCAGCAGTGAAGAGAGGACAGGCGATTCAGAGACCCAGTACTTC

d_gene: NA
abundance: NA
j_gene: TRBJ1-5
v_gene: TRBV28
CDR3aa: CASSLAGFGVGRNQPQHF
CDR3nt: TGTGCCAGCAGTTTGGCCGGGTTTGGTGTAGGTCGCAATCAGCCCCAGCATTTT

d_gene: TRBD1
abundance: NA
j_gene: TRBJ2-7
v_gene: TRBV2
CDR3aa: CASSGTGGYEQYF
CDR3nt: TGTGCCAGCAGTGGGACAGGGGGCTACGAGCAGTACTTC

d_gene: NA
abundance: NA
j_gene: TRBJ2-2
v_gene: TRBV7-9
CDR3aa: CASSTVQGTGELFF
CDR3nt: TGTGCCAGCAGCACTGTTCAGGGCACCGGGGAGCTGTTTTTT

d_gene: NA
abundance: NA
j_gene: TRBJ1-3
v_gene: TRBV25-1
CDR3aa: CATSSNSGNTIYF
CDR3nt: TGTGCCACCAGCTCAAACTCTGGAAACACCATATATTTT

d_gene: NA
abundance: NA
j_gene: TRBJ1-5
v_gene: TRBV19
CDR3aa: CASSKNRVGQPQHF
CDR3nt: TGTGCCAGTAGTAAAAACAGGGTGGGTCAGCCCCAGCATTTT

d_gene: NA
abundance: NA
j_gene: TRBJ1-1
v_gene: TRBV10-3
CDR3aa: CAISPTDGRLGAEAFF
CDR3nt: TGTGCCATCAGTCCTACCGACGGACGACTGGGCGCTGAAGCTTTCTTT

d_gene: NA
abundance: NA
j_gene: TRBJ1-2
v_gene: TRBV19
CDR3aa: CASRTSGTRHGYTF
CDR3nt: TGTGCCAGTAGGACCTCCGGGACGCGTCATGGCTACACCTTC

d_gene: NA
abundance: NA
j_gene: TRBJ2-3
v_gene: TRBV6-1
CDR3aa: CASSPTQESTQYF
CDR3nt: TGTGCCAGCAGTCCCACGCAGGAAAGTACGCAGTATTTT

d_gene: NA
abundance: NA
j_gene: TRBJ1-2
v_gene: TRBV5-5
CDR3aa: CASSITPGGNETF
CDR3nt: TGTGCCAGCAGCATTACGCCCGGAGGGAACGAAACCTTC

d_gene: TRBD1
abundance: NA
j_gene: TRBJ1-1
v_gene: TRBV6-5
CDR3aa: CASSSRGQGPNTEAFF
CDR3nt: TGTGCCAGCAGTTCGAGGGGACAGGGCCCAAACACTGAAGCTTTCTTT

d_gene: TRBD2
abundance: NA
j_gene: TRBJ2-3
v_gene: TRBV10-1
CDR3aa: CASTPRLAGTGDTQYF
CDR3nt: TGCGCCAGCACTCCCCGACTAGCGGGGACGGGAGATACGCAGTATTTT

d_gene: TRBD2
abundance: NA
j_gene: TRBJ2-1
v_gene: TRBV27
CDR3aa: CASGGTSGEYNEQFF
CDR3nt: TGTGCCAGTGGGGGGACTAGCGGGGAGTACAATGAGCAGTTCTTC

d_gene: NA
abundance: NA
j_gene: TRBJ2-4
v_gene: TRBV7-2
CDR3aa: CASSLSALAKNIQYF
CDR3nt: TGTGCCAGCAGCTTATCTGCATTAGCCAAAAACATTCAGTACTTC

d_gene: TRBD2
abundance: NA
j_gene: TRBJ2-7
v_gene: TRBV7-9
CDR3aa: CASSPSGGGPLVEQYF
CDR3nt: TGTGCCAGCAGCCCTAGTGGCGGGGGTCCCTTAGTCGAGCAGTACTTC

d_gene: NA
abundance: NA
j_gene: TRBJ2-6
v_gene: TRBV11-2
CDR3aa: CASSPQQGWANVLTF
CDR3nt: TGTGCCAGCAGCCCGCAACAGGGCTGGGCCAACGTCCTGACTTTC

d_gene: NA
abundance: NA
j_gene: TRBJ2-5
v_gene: TRBV19
CDR3aa: CASSRIREETQYF
CDR3nt: TGTGCCAGTAGTAGGATACGGGAAGAGACCCAGTACTTC

d_gene: TRBD1
abundance: NA
j_gene: TRBJ1-4
v_gene: TRBV5-1
CDR3aa: CASSASGTATNEKLFF
CDR3nt: TGCGCCAGCAGCGCCTCCGGGACAGCAACTAATGAAAAACTGTTTTTT

d_gene: NA
abundance: NA
j_gene: TRBJ2-7
v_gene: TRBV7-9
CDR3aa: CASNRLTAYEQYF
CDR3nt: TGTGCCAGCAATCGTCTCACCGCCTACGAGCAGTACTTC

d_gene: NA
abundance: NA
j_gene: TRBJ2-6
v_gene: TRBV5-1
CDR3aa: CASRPGQDYSGANVLTF
CDR3nt: TGCGCCAGCAGACCCGGACAGGACTACTCTGGGGCCAACGTCCTGACTTTC

d_gene: NA
abundance: NA
j_gene: TRBJ2-5
v_gene: TRBV4-1
CDR3aa: CASSQEGTRKDF
CDR3nt: TGCGCCAGCAGCCAAGAGGGGACAAGGAAGGACTTC

d_gene: TRBD1
abundance: once
j_gene: TRBJ2-2
v_gene: TRBV5-1
CDR3aa: CASSLRQGPTGELFF
CDR3nt: TGCGCCAGCAGCCTCCGACAGGGACCCACCGGGGAGCTGTTTTTT

d_gene: NA
abundance: NA
j_gene: TRBJ2-6
v_gene: TRBV28
CDR3aa: CASTLGLTSSGANVLTF
CDR3nt: TGTGCCAGCACTTTGGGGCTGACGAGCTCTGGGGCCAACGTCCTGACTTTC

d_gene: NA
abundance: NA
j_gene: TRBJ1-1
v_gene: TRBV29-1
CDR3aa: CSVERLATGVAFF
CDR3nt: TGCAGCGTTGAAAGGTTAGCCACTGGAGTAGCTTTCTTT

d_gene: NA
abundance: NA
j_gene: TRBJ2-7
v_gene: TRBV9
CDR3aa: CASSVGRIMGEQYF
CDR3nt: TGTGCCAGCAGCGTAGGCAGGATTATGGGGGAGCAGTACTTC

d_gene: NA
abundance: NA
j_gene: TRBJ1-2
v_gene: TRBV7-2
CDR3aa: CASSLQTANYGYTF
CDR3nt: TGTGCCAGCAGCTTGCAGACAGCTAACTATGGCTACACCTTC

d_gene: TRBD2
abundance: NA
j_gene: TRBJ2-3
v_gene: TRBV5-8
CDR3aa: CASSLQGTSGGTDTQYF
CDR3nt: TGTGCCAGCAGCTTACAAGGGACTAGCGGGGGCACAGATACGCAGTATTTT

d_gene: NA
abundance: NA
j_gene: TRBJ2-2
v_gene: TRBV5-1
CDR3aa: CASSLADRSTGELFF
CDR3nt: TGCGCCAGCAGCTTGGCGGACAGATCCACCGGGGAGCTGTTTTTT

d_gene: NA
abundance: NA
j_gene: TRBJ1-2
v_gene: TRBV7-2
CDR3aa: CASSRIAGTYGYTF
CDR3nt: TGTGCCAGCAGCCGGATCGCGGGCACCTATGGCTACACCTTC

d_gene: NA
abundance: NA
j_gene: TRBJ1-5
v_gene: TRBV4-1
CDR3aa: CASSREGGGNQPQHF
CDR3nt: TGCGCCAGCAGCCGAGAGGGAGGCGGCAATCAGCCCCAGCATTTT

d_gene: NA
abundance: few
j_gene: TRBJ1-1
v_gene: TRBV5-1
CDR3aa: CASSGGSEGTEAFF
CDR3nt: TGCGCCAGCAGCGGCGGGTCTGAGGGGACTGAAGCTTTCTTT

d_gene: NA
abundance: NA
j_gene: TRBJ1-4
v_gene: TRBV11-3
CDR3aa: CASSHRQNEKLFF
CDR3nt: TGTGCCAGCAGCCACCGACAGAATGAAAAACTGTTTTTT

d_gene: NA
abundance: once
j_gene: TRBJ1-2
v_gene: TRBV27
CDR3aa: CASSTRPQAGNYGYTF
CDR3nt: TGTGCCAGCAGTACCCGGCCCCAGGCGGGTAACTATGGCTACACCTTC

d_gene: TRBD1
abundance: NA
j_gene: TRBJ2-7
v_gene: TRBV28
CDR3aa: CASSSTGAPYEQYF
CDR3nt: TGTGCCAGCAGTTCGACAGGGGCCCCCTACGAGCAGTACTTC

d_gene: NA
abundance: NA
j_gene: TRBJ2-2
v_gene: TRBV5-1
CDR3aa: CASSLEWGPPGELFF
CDR3nt: TGCGCCAGCAGCTTGGAGTGGGGGCCGCCCGGGGAGCTGTTTTTT

d_gene: NA
abundance: NA
j_gene: TRBJ1-2
v_gene: TRBV2
CDR3aa: CASSLDSSFGYTF
CDR3nt: TGTGCCAGCAGTTTAGACAGCTCCTTTGGCTACACCTTC

d_gene: NA
abundance: few
j_gene: TRBJ2-3
v_gene: TRBV27
CDR3aa: CASSSLALASSTDTQYF
CDR3nt: TGTGCCAGCAGTTCACTTGCCCTAGCGTCAAGCACAGATACGCAGTATTTT

d_gene: TRBD2
abundance: few
j_gene: TRBJ2-1
v_gene: TRBV10-1
CDR3aa: CASSGASGGRKFF
CDR3nt: TGCGCCAGCAGTGGGGCTAGCGGGGGGAGGAAGTTCTTC

d_gene: NA
abundance: NA
j_gene: TRBJ2-1
v_gene: TRBV5-4
CDR3aa: CASNMGIQGNEQFF
CDR3nt: TGTGCCAGCAACATGGGAATACAGGGCAATGAGCAGTTCTTC